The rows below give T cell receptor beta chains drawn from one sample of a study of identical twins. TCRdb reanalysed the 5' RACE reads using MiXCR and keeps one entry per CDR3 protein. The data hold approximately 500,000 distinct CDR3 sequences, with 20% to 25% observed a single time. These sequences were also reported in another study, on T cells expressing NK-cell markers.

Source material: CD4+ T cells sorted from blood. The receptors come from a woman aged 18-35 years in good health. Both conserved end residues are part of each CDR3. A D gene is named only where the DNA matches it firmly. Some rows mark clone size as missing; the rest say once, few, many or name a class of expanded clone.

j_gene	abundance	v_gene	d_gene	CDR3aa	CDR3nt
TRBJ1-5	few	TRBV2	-	CASNSLGGKTQPQHF	TGTGCCAGCAACTCGTTAGGGGGGAAAACTCAGCCCCAGCATTTT
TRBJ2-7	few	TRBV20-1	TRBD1	CSARAGTEYYEQYF	TGCAGTGCTAGGGCCGGGACAGAATACTACGAGCAGTACTTC
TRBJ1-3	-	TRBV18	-	CASPETGAASGNTIYF	TGTGCCAGCCCAGAGACTGGGGCAGCCTCCGGAAACACCATATATTTT
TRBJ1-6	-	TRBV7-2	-	CASSSTVENSPLHF	TGTGCCAGCAGCTCGACAGTTGAGAATTCACCCCTCCACTTT
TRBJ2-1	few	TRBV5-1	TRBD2	CASSSGTSGRPTYNEQFF	TGCGCCAGCAGCTCAGGGACTAGCGGGAGGCCGACCTACAATGAGCAGTTCTTC
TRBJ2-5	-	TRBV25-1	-	CASSEWISGRETQYF	TGTGCCAGCAGTGAATGGATAAGCGGGCGTGAGACCCAGTACTTC
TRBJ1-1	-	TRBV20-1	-	CSAINRGRTEAFF	TGCAGTGCCATCAATCGGGGTCGCACTGAAGCTTTCTTT
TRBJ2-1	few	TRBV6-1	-	CASSNLGQGTYNEQFF	TGTGCCAGCAGTAATCTGGGGCAGGGAACCTACAATGAGCAGTTCTTC
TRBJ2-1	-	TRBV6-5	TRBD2	CASSWTSGGARDEQFF	TGTGCCAGCAGTTGGACTAGCGGGGGGGCTCGTGATGAGCAGTTCTTC
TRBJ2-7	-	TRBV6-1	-	CASSPGLVDYEQYF	TGTGCCAGCAGCCCAGGACTGGTGGACTACGAGCAGTACTTC
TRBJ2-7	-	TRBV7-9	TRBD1	CASSLGGGTGSYEQYF	TGTGCCAGCAGCTTAGGGGGTGGGACAGGTTCCTACGAGCAGTACTTC
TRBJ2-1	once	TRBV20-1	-	CSAVSGGLFNEQFF	TGCAGTGCGGTATCGGGGGGCCTCTTCAATGAGCAGTTCTTC
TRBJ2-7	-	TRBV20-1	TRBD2	CSAGGGYEQYF	TGCAGTGCTGGGGGGGGCTACGAGCAGTACTTC
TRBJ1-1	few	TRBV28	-	CASTGYSLGNTEAFF	TGTGCCAGTACGGGTTACTCATTGGGAAACACTGAAGCTTTCTTT